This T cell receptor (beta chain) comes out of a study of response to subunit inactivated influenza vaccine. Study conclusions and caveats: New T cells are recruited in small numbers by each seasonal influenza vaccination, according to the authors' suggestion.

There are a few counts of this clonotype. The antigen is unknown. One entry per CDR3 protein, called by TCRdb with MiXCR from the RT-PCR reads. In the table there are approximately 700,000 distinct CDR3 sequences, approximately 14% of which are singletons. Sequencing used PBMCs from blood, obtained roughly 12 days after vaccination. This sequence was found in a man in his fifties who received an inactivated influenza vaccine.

The CDR3 coding sequence is TGTGCCAGCAGCCCCCAGGGGACGCAAGGGGGCTACACCTTC. Protein sequence: CASSPQGTQGGYTF. This chain uses TRBV7-2 with TRBJ1-2; possibly TRBD1 for D (6 bases). With 5 bases removed from V and 8 bases from J, the gap between germline ends came to 18 bases. The V gene's germline CDR1 is SGHTA and CDR2 FQGNSA. This CDR3 has 14 amino acids.